The present TCR beta chain was sequenced within a study of shared clonotypes between healthy human individuals. Remarks on this clone: Its target is unknown.

Trimming shortened V by 1 base and J by 8 bases, and 11 bases separated the two germline ends. The CDR3 is 13 residues long. CDR1 and CDR2 (germline): SEHNR, FQNEAQ (reference sequence). General study results and limits: It was the non-shared clonotypes that had lower generation probabilities than clonotypes shared by all four donors.

All donors were healthy HIV-negative adults lacking recent acute infections or vaccinations. CD4+ cells were split into CD45RA+ naive and CD45RA-negative memory subsets. Profiling relied on immunoSEQ multiplex PCR, and the TCRdb table lists in-frame clones only, not all of them. The data contain millions of clones, around 94% of them singletons. The chain uses TRBV7-9 and TRBJ1-2; D call uncertain. Sequenced: naive CD4+ T cells sorted from blood. The subset was: CD45RA+ positively selected. This receptor was identified in a man aged 18 to 35 in good health. CDR3 region: CASSLEPIYGYTF. The CDR3 DNA sequence: TGTGCCAGCAGCTTAGAACCGATTTACGGCTACACCTTC. The full variable domain, with the rest looked up from reference TRBV7-9 and TRBJ1-2, is DTGVSQNPRHKITKRGQNVTFRCDPISEHNRLYWYRQTLGQGPEFLTYFQNEAQLEKSRLLSDRFSAERPKGSFSTLEIQRTEQGDSAMYLCASSLEPIYGYTFGSGTRLTVV.